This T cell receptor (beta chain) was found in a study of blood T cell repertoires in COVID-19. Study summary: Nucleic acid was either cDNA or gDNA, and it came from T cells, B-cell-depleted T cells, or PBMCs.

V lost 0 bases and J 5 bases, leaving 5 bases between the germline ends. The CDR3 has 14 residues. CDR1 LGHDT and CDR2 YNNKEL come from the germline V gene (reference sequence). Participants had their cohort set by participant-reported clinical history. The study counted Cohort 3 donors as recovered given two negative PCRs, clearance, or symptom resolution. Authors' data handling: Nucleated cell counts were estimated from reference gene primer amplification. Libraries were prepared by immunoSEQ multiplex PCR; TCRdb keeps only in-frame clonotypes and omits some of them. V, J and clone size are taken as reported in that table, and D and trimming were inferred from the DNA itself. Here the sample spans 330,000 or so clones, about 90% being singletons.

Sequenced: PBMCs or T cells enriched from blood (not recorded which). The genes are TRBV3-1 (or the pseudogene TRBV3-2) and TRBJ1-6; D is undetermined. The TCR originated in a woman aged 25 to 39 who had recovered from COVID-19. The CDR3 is CASSQDSDNSPLHF. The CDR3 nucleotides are TGTGCCAGCAGCCAAGATTCCGATAATTCACCCCTCCACTTT.